This TCR beta chain was captured by sequencing in a study of T cell changes during pregnancy in multiple sclerosis. Only in-frame clones appear in the TCRdb table, and some are missing; sequencing was by immunoSEQ multiplex PCR. The sample has tens of thousands of clones, approximately 92% seen once. The CDR3 has 13 residues. Trimming took off 5 bases at V and 1 base at J, with 9 bases between the two ends. The germline CDR1 and CDR2 sequences are SGHTA and FQGNSA. This TCR came from a female donor with multiple sclerosis, enrolled in a pregnancy study. Sequenced here: CD4+ T cells from peripheral blood mononuclear cells, sampled in the first trimester of pregnancy. The V and J genes are TRBV7-2 and TRBJ2-7; D remains ambiguous. The CDR3 region has the DNA TGTGCCAGCAGCACCCGGGTATCCTACGAGCAGTACTTC. This encodes CASSTRVSYEQYF. The full variable domain, rest sourced from reference TRBV7-2 and TRBJ2-7, is GAGVSQSPSNKVTEKGKDVELRCDPISGHTALYWYRQSLGQGLEFLIYFQGNSAPDKSGLPSDRFSAERTGGSVSTLTIQRTQQEDSAVYLCASSTRVSYEQYFGPGTRLTVT.